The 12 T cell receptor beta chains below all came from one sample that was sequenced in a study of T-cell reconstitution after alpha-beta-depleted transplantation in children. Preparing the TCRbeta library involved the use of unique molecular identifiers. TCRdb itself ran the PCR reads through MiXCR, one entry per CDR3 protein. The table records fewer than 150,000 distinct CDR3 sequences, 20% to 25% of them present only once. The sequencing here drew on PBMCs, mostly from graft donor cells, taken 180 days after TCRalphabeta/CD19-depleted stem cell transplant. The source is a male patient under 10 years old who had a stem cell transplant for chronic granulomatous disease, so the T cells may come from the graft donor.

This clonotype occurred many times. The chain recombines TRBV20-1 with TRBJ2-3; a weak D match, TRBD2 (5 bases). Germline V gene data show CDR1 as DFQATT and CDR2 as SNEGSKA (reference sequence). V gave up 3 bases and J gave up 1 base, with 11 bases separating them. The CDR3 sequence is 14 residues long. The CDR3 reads CSASDSARTDTQYF. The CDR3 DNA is TGCAGTGCTAGTGATAGCGCCCGCACAGATACGCAGTATTTT.

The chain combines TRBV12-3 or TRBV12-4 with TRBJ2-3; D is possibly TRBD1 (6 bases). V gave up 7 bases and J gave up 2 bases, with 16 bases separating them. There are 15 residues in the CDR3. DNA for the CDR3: TGTGCCAGCACCGACTGGGACATACTCACAGATACGCAGTATTTT. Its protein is CASTDWDILTDTQYF.

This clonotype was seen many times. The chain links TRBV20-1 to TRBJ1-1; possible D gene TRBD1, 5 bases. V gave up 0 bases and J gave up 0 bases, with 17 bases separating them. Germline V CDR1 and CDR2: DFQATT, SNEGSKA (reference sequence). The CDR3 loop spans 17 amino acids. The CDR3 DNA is TGCAGTGCTAGAGATTGGGGTGGGGCCCGACTGAACACTGAAGCTTTCTTT. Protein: CSARDWGGARLNTEAFF.

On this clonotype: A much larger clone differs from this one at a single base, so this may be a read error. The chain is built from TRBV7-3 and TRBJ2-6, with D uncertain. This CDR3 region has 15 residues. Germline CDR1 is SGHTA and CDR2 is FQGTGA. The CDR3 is CASSKDLSEANVLTF. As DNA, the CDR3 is TGTGCCAGCAGTAAGGACCTCTCTGAGGCCAACGTCCTGACTTTC.

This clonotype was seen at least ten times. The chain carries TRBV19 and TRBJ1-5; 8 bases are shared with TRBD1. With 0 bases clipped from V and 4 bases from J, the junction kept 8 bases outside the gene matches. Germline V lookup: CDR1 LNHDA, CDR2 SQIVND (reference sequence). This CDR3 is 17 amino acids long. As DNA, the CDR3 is TGTGCCAGTAGTATAGAAGACTGGACAGGGAATAATCAGCCCCAGCATTTT. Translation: CASSIEDWTGNNQPQHF. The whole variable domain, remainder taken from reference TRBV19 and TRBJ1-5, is DGGITQSPKYLFRKEGQNVTLSCEQNLNHDAMYWYRQDPGQGLRLIYYSQIVNDFQKGDIAEGYSVSREKKESFPLTVTSAQKNPTAFYLCASSIEDWTGNNQPQHFGDGTRLSIL.

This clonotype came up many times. This CDR3 is CASSFGQGQGTQYF. Here the CDR3 DNA reads TGTGCCAGCAGCTTCGGACAGGGCCAGGGGACCCAGTACTTC. The chain employs TRBV3-1 and TRBJ2-5, with 8 nucleotides matching TRBD1. Unmatched junction bases numbered 9, after V lost 5 bases and J lost 7 bases. Germline V CDR1 and CDR2: LGHDT, YNNKEL (reference sequence). The CDR3 has 14 residues.

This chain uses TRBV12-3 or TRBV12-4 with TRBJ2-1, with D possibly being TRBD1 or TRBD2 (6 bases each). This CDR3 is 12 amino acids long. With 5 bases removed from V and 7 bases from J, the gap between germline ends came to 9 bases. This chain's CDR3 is CASSQGGNEQFF. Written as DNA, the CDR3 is TGTGCCAGCAGTCAAGGGGGGAATGAGCAGTTCTTC.

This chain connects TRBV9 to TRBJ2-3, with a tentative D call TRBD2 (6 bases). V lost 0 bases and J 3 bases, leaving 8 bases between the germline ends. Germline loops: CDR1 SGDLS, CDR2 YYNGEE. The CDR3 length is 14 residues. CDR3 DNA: TGTGCCAGCAGCGTAGCGGGAGAGACAGATACGCAGTATTTT. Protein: CASSVAGETDTQYF.

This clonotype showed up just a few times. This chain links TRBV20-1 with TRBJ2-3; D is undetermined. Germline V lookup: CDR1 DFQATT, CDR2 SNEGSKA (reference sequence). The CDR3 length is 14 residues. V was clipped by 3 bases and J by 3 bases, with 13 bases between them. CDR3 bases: TGCAGTGCTAGTCTGGCAGATGGAACAGATACGCAGTATTTT. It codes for CSASLADGTDTQYF.

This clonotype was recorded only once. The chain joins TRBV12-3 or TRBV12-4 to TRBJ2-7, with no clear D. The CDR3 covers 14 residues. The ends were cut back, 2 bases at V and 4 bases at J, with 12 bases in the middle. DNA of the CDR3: TGTGCCAGCAGTTTAAATATGGCATCTTACGAGCAGTACTTC. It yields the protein CASSLNMASYEQYF.

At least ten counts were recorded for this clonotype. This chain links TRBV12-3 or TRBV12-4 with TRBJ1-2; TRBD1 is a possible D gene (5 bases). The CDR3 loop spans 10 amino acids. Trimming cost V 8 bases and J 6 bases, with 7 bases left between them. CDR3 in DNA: TGTGCCAGCGGGACTAATGGCTACACCTTC. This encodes CASGTNGYTF.

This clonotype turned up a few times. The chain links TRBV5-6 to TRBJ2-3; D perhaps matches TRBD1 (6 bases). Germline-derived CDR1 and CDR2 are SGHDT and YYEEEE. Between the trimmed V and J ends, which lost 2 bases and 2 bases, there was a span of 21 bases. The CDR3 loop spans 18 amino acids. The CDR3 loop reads CASSFFAVGGNSTDTQYF. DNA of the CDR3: TGTGCCAGCAGCTTTTTCGCGGTAGGGGGAAACTCCACAGATACGCAGTATTTT. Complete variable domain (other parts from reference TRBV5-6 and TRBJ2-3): DAGVTQSPTHLIKTRGQQVTLRCSPKSGHDTVSWYQQALGQGPQFIFQYYEEEERQRGNFPDRFSGHQFPNYSSELNVNALLLGDSALYLCASSFFAVGGNSTDTQYFGPGTRLTVL.